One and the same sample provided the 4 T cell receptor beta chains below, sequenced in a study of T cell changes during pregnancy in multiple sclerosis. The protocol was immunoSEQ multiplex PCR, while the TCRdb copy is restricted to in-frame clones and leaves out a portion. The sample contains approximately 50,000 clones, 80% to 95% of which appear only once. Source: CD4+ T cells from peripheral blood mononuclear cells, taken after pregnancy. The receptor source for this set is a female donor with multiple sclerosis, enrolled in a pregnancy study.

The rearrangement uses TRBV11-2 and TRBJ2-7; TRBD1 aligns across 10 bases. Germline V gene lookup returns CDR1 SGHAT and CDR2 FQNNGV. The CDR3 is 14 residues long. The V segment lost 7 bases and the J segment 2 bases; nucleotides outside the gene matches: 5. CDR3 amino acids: CASTRTGGTYEQYF. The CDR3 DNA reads TGTGCCAGCACCCGGACAGGGGGAACCTACGAGCAGTACTTC.

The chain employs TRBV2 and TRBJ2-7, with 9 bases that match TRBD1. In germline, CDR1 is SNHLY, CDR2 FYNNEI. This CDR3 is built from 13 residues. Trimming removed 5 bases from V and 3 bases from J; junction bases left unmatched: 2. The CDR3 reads CASSLTGGYEQYF. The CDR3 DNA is TGTGCCAGCAGTCTGACAGGGGGCTACGAGCAGTACTTC.

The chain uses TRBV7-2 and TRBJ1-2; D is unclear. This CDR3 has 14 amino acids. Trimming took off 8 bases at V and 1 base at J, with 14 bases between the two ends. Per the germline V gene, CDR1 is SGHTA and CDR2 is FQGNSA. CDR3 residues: CASRGGQINYGYTF. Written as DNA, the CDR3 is TGTGCCAGCCGAGGAGGGCAAATTAACTATGGCTACACCTTC.

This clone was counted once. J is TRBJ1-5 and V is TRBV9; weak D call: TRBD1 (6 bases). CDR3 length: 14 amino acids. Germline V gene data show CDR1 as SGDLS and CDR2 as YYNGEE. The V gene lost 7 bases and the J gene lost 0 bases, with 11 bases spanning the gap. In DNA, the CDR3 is TGTGCCAGCGCACAGGGTAATAGCAATCAGCCCCAGCATTTT. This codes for CASAQGNSNQPQHF.